These 20 T cell receptor beta chains were sequenced from one sample in a study of shared clonotypes between healthy human individuals. The method was immunoSEQ multiplex PCR; TCRdb's version includes in-frame clones alone and lacks a portion of them. The sample lists around 1.4 million clones; about 98.5% were seen once. Source material: naive CD4+ T cells sorted from blood. As for subset: CD45RA+ positively selected. Receptors originate from a young man in good health.

The chain uses TRBV7-3 and TRBJ2-1; TRBD1 might be the D (6 bases). Looked up from germline, CDR1 is SGHTA and CDR2 is FQGTGA. There are 14 residues in the CDR3. The V end lost 5 bases, the J end lost 6 bases, and 14 bases lay between the germline ends. The chain's CDR3 is CASSLVGATNEQFF. In DNA form, the CDR3 reads TGTGCCAGCAGCCTGGTGGGGGCTACCAATGAGCAGTTCTTC.

The CDR3 DNA sequence: TGCGCCAGCAGCCCTATGAGTAGGGGGGACACTGAAGCTTTCTTT. This codes for CASSPMSRGDTEAFF. The J gene is TRBJ1-1, the V gene TRBV5-1; possible D gene TRBD1, 6 bases. The CDR3 extends over 15 amino acids. CDR1 and CDR2 (germline): SGHRS, YFSETQ. V shed 4 bases and J shed 3 bases, with 16 bases lying between them.

The J gene is TRBJ2-7, the V gene TRBV7-9; 9 bases fit TRBD1. The V and J ends lost 5 bases and 7 bases, in that order; junction bases with no gene match: 12. The CDR3 is 15 residues long. The germline V gene encodes CDR1 SEHNR and CDR2 FQNEAQ (reference sequence). DNA for the CDR3: TGTGCCAGCAGCCACCCGGGACAGGGAAACAGGGAGCAGTACTTC. Encoded protein: CASSHPGQGNREQYF.

The chain is built from TRBV18 and TRBJ1-1, with TRBD1 matching 10 bases. The V gene's germline CDR1 is KGHSH and CDR2 LQKENI. The J segment lost 11 bases and the V segment lost 6 bases, leaving 9 bases of the junction unmatched. The CDR3 spans 13 residues. CDR3 region: CASSHPGQGQAFF. The CDR3 bases are TGTGCCAGCTCCCATCCGGGACAGGGGCAGGCTTTCTTT. The complete variable domain, with remaining parts taken from reference TRBV18 and TRBJ1-1, reads NAGVMQNPRHLVRRRGQEARLRCSPMKGHSHVYWYRQLPEEGLKFMVYLQKENIIDESGMPKERFSAEFPKEGPSILRIQQVVRGDSAAYFCASSHPGQGQAFFGQGTRLTVV.

This clone was seen a single time. This chain joins TRBV7-2 and TRBJ2-7; the D gene is possibly TRBD2 (6 bases). The CDR3 is made up of 14 amino acids. The germline V and J ends were trimmed by 5 bases and 6 bases, with 17 bases remaining between them. The germline V gene has CDR1 SGHTA and CDR2 FQGNSA. The CDR3 DNA follows: TGTGCCAGCAGCCACGGGGGTTCCCCTTTCGAGCAGTACTTC. Protein: CASSHGGSPFEQYF.

V usage is TRBV7-2 and J usage is TRBJ2-5; TRBD2 matches 10 bases. CDR3 length: 15 residues. CDR1 is SGHTA and CDR2 is FQGNSA in the germline V gene. The V and J ends lost 3 bases and 7 bases, in that order; junction bases with no gene match: 8. CDR3 DNA: TGTGCCAGCAGCTTCTTAGCGGGAGGTGGCGGGACCCAGTACTTC. This encodes CASSFLAGGGGTQYF.

This clone was detected once. The V and J genes are TRBV6-5 and TRBJ1-2, with D tentatively TRBD1 (6 bases). Germline V gives CDR1 MNHEY, CDR2 SVGAGI. V dropped 0 bases and J dropped 8 bases, with 10 bases sitting between them. CDR3 size: 13 residues. CDR3 in amino acids: CASSYSGAGGYTF. For the CDR3, the DNA is TGTGCCAGCAGTTACTCGGGGGCGGGAGGCTACACCTTC.

This chain connects TRBV7-8 to TRBJ2-7, with 8 bases lining up with TRBD2. The V and J ends lost 2 bases and 1 base, in that order; junction bases with no gene match: 10. Germline CDR1 SGHVS, CDR2 FQNEAQ. The CDR3 extends over 17 amino acids. CDR3 loop: CASSLQTTSASSYEQYF. In nucleotides, the CDR3 is TGTGCCAGCAGCTTACAGACGACTAGCGCAAGTTCCTACGAGCAGTACTTC.

The chain uses TRBV4-1 and TRBJ2-7; 9 nucleotides line up with TRBD1. Looked up from germline, CDR1 is MGHRA and CDR2 is YSYEKL. J lost 2 bases, V lost 3 bases, and 11 bases had no gene match. CDR3 size: 17 residues. DNA of the CDR3: TGCGCCAGCAGCCATCAATACCGGGACAGGGTACCCTACGAGCAGTACTTC. Translated, it gives CASSHQYRDRVPYEQYF.

The CDR3 nucleotides read TGTGCCAGCAGTCTGGACAGGGTTAAAACTGAAGCTTTCTTT. Its translation is CASSLDRVKTEAFF. The gene calls are TRBV28 and TRBJ1-1, with 8 bases fitting TRBD1. Losses at the gene ends were 5 bases for V and 5 bases for J; bases not matched to a gene: 7. The CDR3 is 14 amino acids. CDR1 and CDR2 (germline): MDHEN, SYDVKM. The full variable domain, its missing parts supplied by reference TRBV28 and TRBJ1-1, is DVKVTQSSRYLVKRTGEKVFLECVQDMDHENMFWYRQDPGLGLRLIYFSYDVKMKEKGDIPEGYSVSREKKERFSLILESASTNQTSMYLCASSLDRVKTEAFFGQGTRLTVV.

About this clone itself: This sample includes further DNA sequences coding for the same CDR3. The gene calls are TRBV11-2 and TRBJ2-1; a weak D match, TRBD1 (5 bases). V was shortened by 2 bases and J by 6 bases, with 5 bases between the two germline ends. Germline V gene lookup returns CDR1 SGHAT and CDR2 FQNNGV. The CDR3 is made up of 12 amino acids. The CDR3 loop reads CASSLQGNEQFF. CDR3 sequence (DNA): TGTGCCAGCAGCTTACAGGGCAATGAGCAGTTCTTC.

The rearrangement links TRBV28 to TRBJ2-3, with 8 bases fitting TRBD1. The germline CDR1 and CDR2 sequences are MDHEN and SYDVKM. This CDR3 region has 15 residues. The junction had 3 bases not matched to a gene; V was cut back by 3 bases and J by 1 base. The CDR3 bases are TGTGCCAGCAGTTTGGACAGGGTTGGCACAGATACGCAGTATTTT. Protein: CASSLDRVGTDTQYF.

This chain connects TRBV19 to TRBJ2-3; TRBD1 might be the D (5 bases). CDR3 size: 15 residues. Germline V CDR1 and CDR2: LNHDA, SQIVND (reference sequence). The V end was cut by 3 bases, the J end by 2 bases, with 12 bases between. The CDR3 nucleotides read TGTGCCAGTAGTATTCCGACAGACGACACAGATACGCAGTATTTT. Its protein is CASSIPTDDTDTQYF.

The gene calls are TRBV6-1 and TRBJ1-2; D not resolved. Trimming removed 4 bases from V and 4 bases from J, with 7 bases in between. The CDR3 is made up of 12 amino acids. Germline V gene sequence: CDR1 MNHNS, CDR2 SASEGT. CDR3 DNA: TGTGCCAGCAGTGGTCAGGTCTATGGCTACACCTTC. As protein: CASSGQVYGYTF.

V and J are TRBV5-1 and TRBJ2-5; D possibly uses TRBD1 or TRBD2 (6 bases each). The CDR3 totals 14 residues. Trimming pared 4 bases from V and 4 bases from J, leaving 14 bases between. Germline assignment: CDR1 SGHRS and CDR2 YFSETQ. DNA of the CDR3: TGCGCCAGCAGCCCCCGAGGAGGGGGAGAGACCCAGTACTTC. Residues: CASSPRGGGETQYF.

The rearrangement uses TRBV15 and TRBJ2-1; D is ambiguous. The CDR3 totals 14 residues. Per germline, CDR1 LNHNV and CDR2 YYDKDF (reference sequence). Trimming cost V 1 base and J 2 bases, with 6 bases left between them. The CDR3 here is CATSRGPAYNEQFF. CDR3 sequence (DNA): TGTGCCACCAGCAGAGGGCCGGCCTACAATGAGCAGTTCTTC. The full variable domain, with the rest looked up from reference TRBV15 and TRBJ2-1, is DAMVIQNPRYQVTQFGKPVTLSCSQTLNHNVMYWYQQKSSQAPKLLFHYYDKDFNNEADTPDNFQSRRPNTSFCFLDIRSPGLGDTAMYLCATSRGPAYNEQFFGPGTRLTVL.

This chain's CDR3 is CASRNRVGNQPQHF. The CDR3 bases are TGTGCCAGCAGGAACAGGGTTGGCAATCAGCCCCAGCATTTT. The genes are TRBV27 and TRBJ1-5; perhaps TRBD1 as D (6 bases). The germline V gene encodes CDR1 MNHEY and CDR2 SMNVEV (reference sequence). V was cut by 6 bases and J by 2 bases, with 11 bases left in between. The CDR3 sequence is 14 residues long.

The chain employs TRBV7-9 and TRBJ1-5; 9 nucleotides line up with TRBD1. This CDR3 is 13 amino acids long. After removal of 6 bases from V and 7 bases from J, the junction contained 4 bases not matched to a gene. Germline V gene lookup returns CDR1 SEHNR and CDR2 FQNEAQ (reference sequence). The CDR3 here is CASRYDRGQPQHF. DNA for the CDR3: TGTGCCAGCAGATATGACAGGGGGCAGCCCCAGCATTTT.

The gene calls are TRBV5-5 and TRBJ1-5; D unresolved. This CDR3 is 16 amino acids long. Trimming took off 4 bases at V and 7 bases at J, with 21 bases between the two ends. From germline, CDR1 is SGHKS and CDR2 YYEKEE (reference sequence). The CDR3 nucleotides read TGTGCCAGCAGCGATGGACCTTGGTCAGGCGAGCAGCCCCAGCATTTT. The encoded protein is CASSDGPWSGEQPQHF.

The rearrangement links TRBV10-1 to TRBJ2-2; no definite D call. Trimming pared 0 bases from V and 7 bases from J, leaving 15 bases between. This CDR3 has 16 residues. CDR1 and CDR2 from the germline V gene are WNHNN and SYGVQD (reference sequence). CDR3 nucleotides: TGCGCCAGCAGTGAGTCGAAAAGCCTCGTTGGCGGGGAGCTGTTTTTT. Translating it yields CASSESKSLVGGELFF.